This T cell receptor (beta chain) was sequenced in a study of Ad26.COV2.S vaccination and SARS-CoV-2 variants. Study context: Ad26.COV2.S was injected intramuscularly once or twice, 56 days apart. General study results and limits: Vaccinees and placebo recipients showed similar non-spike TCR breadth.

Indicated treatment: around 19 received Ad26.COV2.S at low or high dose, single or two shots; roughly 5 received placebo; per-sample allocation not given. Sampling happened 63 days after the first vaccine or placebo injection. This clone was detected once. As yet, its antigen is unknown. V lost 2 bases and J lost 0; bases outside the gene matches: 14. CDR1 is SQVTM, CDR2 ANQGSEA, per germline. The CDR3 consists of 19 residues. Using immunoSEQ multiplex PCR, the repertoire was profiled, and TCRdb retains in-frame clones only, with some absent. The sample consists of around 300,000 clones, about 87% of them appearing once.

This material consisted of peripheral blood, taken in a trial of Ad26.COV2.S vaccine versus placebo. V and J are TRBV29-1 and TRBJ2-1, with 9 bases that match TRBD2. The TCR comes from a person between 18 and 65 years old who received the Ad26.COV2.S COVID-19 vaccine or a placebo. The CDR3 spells CSVELTGRGGPSSYNEQFF. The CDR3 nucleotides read TGCAGCGTTGAACTCACCGGGCGGGGGGGCCCCAGCTCCTACAATGAGCAGTTCTTC.